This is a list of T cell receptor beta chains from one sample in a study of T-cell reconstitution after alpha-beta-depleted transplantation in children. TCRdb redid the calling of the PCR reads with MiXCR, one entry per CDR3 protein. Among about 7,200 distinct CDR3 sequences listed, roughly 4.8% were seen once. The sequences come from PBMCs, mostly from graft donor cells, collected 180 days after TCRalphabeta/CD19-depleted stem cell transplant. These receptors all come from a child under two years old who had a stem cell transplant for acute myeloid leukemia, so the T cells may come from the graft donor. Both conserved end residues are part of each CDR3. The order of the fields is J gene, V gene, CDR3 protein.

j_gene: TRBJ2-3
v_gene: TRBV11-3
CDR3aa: CASSLAGRTDTQYF

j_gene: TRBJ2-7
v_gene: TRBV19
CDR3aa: CASSTPPYEQYF

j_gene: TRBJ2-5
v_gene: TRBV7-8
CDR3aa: CASSQRTSGETQYF

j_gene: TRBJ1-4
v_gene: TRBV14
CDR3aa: CASSRDCPLKNCFF

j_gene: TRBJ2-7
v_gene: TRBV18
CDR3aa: CASARDVRSEQYF

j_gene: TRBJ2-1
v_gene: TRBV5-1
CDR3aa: CASSRDRGNEQFF

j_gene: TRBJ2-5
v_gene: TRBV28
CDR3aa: CASSWFVGQGSETQYF

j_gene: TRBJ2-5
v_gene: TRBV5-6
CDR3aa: CASSLKGVQYF

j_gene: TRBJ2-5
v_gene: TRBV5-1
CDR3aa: CASSRSSGREGETQYF

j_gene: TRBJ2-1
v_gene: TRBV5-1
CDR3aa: CASSQTVRDGEQFF

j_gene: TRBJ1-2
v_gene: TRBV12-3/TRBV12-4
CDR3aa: CASSQDAYYGYTF

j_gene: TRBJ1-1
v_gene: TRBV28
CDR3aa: CASSQTGFRETEAFF

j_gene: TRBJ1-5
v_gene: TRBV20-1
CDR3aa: CSARDYSRNQPQHF

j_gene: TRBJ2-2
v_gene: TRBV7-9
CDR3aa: CASSLRPAITGELFF

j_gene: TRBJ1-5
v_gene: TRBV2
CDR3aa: CADHRTGNQPQHF

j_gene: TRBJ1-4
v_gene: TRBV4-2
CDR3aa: CASSQGQPNEKLFF

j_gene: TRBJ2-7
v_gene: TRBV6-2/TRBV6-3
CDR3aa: CASSRWSPYEQYF

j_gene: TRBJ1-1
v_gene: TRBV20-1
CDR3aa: CSAVNTEAFF

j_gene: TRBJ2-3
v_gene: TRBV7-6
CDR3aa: CASSLTSGTGGTQYF

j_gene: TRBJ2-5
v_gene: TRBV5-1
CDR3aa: CASATGGTGGETQYF

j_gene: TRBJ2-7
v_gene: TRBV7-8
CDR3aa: CASSPLGREDYEQYF

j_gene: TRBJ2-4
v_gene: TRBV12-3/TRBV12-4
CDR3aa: CASSLRVGGAKNIQYF

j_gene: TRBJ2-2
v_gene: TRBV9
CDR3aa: CASKSMTGTNTGELFF

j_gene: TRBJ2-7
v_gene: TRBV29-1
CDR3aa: CSAEEGDEQYF

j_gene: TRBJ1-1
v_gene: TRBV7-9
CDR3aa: CASSREAFF

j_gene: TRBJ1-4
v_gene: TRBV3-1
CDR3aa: CASSLGRVGEKLFF

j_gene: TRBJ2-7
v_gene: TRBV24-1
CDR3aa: CATSDLTSGSEQYF

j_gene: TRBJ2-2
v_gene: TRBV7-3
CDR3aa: CASSSPGTGADNTGELFF